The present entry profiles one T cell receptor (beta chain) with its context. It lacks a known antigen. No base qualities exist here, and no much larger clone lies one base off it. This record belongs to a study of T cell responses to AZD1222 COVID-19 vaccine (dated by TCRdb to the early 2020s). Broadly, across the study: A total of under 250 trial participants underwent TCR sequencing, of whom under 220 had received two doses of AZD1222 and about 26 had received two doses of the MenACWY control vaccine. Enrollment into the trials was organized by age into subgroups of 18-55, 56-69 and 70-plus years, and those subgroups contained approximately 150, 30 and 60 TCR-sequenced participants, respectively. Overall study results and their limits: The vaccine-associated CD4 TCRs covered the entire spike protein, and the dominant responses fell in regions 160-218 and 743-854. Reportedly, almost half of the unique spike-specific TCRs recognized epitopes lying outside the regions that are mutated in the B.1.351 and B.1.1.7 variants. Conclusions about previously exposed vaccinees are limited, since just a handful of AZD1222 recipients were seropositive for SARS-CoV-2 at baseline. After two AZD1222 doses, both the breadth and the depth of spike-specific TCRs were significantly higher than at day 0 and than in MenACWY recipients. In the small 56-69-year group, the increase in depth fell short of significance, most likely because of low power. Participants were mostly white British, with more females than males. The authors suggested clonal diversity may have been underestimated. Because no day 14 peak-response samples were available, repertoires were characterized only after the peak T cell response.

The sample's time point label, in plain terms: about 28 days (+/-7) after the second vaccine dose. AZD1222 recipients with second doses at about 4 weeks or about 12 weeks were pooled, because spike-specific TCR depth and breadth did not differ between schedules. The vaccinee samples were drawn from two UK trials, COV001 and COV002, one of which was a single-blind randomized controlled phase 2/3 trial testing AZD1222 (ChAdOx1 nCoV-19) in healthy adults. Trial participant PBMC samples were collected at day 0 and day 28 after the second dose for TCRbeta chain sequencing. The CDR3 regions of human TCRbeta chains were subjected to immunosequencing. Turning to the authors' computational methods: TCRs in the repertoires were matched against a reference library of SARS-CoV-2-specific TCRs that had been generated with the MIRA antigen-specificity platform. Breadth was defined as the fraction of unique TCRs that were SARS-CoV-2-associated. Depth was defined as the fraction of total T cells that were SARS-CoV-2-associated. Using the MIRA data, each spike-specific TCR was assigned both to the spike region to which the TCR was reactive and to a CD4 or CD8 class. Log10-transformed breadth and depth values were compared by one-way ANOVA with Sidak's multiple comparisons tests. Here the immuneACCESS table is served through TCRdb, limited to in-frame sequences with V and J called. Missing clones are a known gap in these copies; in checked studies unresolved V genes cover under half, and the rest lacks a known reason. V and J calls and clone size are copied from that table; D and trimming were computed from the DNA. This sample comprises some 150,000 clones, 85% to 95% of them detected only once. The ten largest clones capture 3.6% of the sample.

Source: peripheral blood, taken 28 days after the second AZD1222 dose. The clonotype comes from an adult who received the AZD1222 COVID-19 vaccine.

Here is the DNA: TGTGCCAGCAGTTTATCGGCAGGGCCAGGACACGAGCAGTACTTC. Translation gives CASSLSAGPGHEQYF. The chain is made from TRBV28 and TRBJ2-7; a tentative D match to TRBD1 spans 5 bases. From its cysteine to its phenylalanine, the CDR3 spans 15 amino acids. CDR3 DNA is the only sequence kept; it has 45 bases, read in frame from the first base. The germline V gene provides CDR1 MDHEN and CDR2 SYDVKM. V lost 1 base and J lost 5 bases; the stretch between them is 15 bases long.